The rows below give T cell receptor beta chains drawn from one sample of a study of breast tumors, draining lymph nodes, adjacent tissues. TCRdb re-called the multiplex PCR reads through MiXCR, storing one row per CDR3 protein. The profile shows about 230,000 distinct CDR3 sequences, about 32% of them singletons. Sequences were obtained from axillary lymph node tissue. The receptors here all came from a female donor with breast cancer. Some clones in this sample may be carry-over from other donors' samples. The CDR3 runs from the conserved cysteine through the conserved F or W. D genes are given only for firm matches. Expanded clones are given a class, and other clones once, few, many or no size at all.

CSARESRPGDTIGSNQPQHF,TGCAGTGCTAGGGAGTCCCGGCCGGGGGACACAATAGGGAGCAATCAGCCCCAGCATTTT,many,NA,TRBJ1-5,20,TRBV20-1
CAWSPGTGGGQPQHF,TGTGCCTGGAGTCCAGGGACAGGGGGCGGGCAGCCCCAGCATTTT,many,TRBD1,TRBJ1-5,15,TRBV30
CATSILLAAGELFF,TGTGCCACCAGCATTCTACTAGCTGCGGGGGAGCTGTTTTTT,NA,NA,TRBJ2-2,14,TRBV15
CASVATGVETQYF,TGTGCCAGCGTTGCGACAGGCGTGGAGACCCAGTACTTC,many,NA,TRBJ2-5,13,TRBV18
CASTTGGQGFGNTIYF,TGTGCCAGCACCACTGGGGGACAGGGTTTTGGAAACACCATATATTTT,NA,TRBD1,TRBJ1-3,16,TRBV28
CSASRLGTGGNQPQHF,TGCAGTGCTAGCCGCCTTGGGACAGGGGGCAATCAGCCCCAGCATTTT,many,TRBD1,TRBJ1-5,16,TRBV20-1
CAINQEANTGELFF,TGTGCCATCAACCAGGAGGCGAACACCGGGGAGCTGTTTTTT,many,NA,TRBJ2-2,14,TRBV10-3
CSARDHSSATQPQHF,TGCAGTGCTAGAGATCACTCATCGGCAACTCAGCCCCAGCACTTT,NA,NA,TRBJ1-5,15,TRBV20-1
CASSFRGTLTDTQYF,TGTGCCAGCAGTTTCAGGGGGACCCTCACAGATACGCAGTATTTT,many,TRBD1,TRBJ2-3,15,TRBV12-3/TRBV12-4
CATSRPDRAPNQPQHF,TGTGCCACCAGCAGACCAGACAGGGCGCCAAATCAGCCCCAGCATTTT,few,TRBD1,TRBJ1-5,16,TRBV15
CSASRPHGSPETQYF,TGCAGTGCTAGCCGACCACACGGTAGCCCAGAGACCCAGTACTTC,NA,NA,TRBJ2-5,15,TRBV20-1
CASSYIAGGYEQYF,TGTGCCAGCAGTTACATTGCAGGGGGCTACGAGCAGTACTTC,NA,TRBD1,TRBJ2-7,14,TRBV6-5
CASSYRQGTDTQYF,TGTGCCAGCAGTTATCGGCAGGGCACAGATACGCAGTATTTT,many,NA,TRBJ2-3,14,TRBV12-3/TRBV12-4
CASSQASGLYGYTF,TGTGCCAGCAGCCAAGCGTCAGGACTGTATGGCTACACCTTC,many,NA,TRBJ1-2,14,TRBV3-1
CASSPQSGSGTGELFF,TGTGCCAGCTCACCACAAAGCGGGAGTGGCACCGGGGAGCTGTTTTTT,many,TRBD2,TRBJ2-2,16,TRBV18
CASSVGRSHNEQFF,TGTGCCAGCAGCGTAGGGCGGTCACACAATGAGCAGTTCTTC,NA,NA,TRBJ2-1,14,TRBV9
CAWSLLKGAKYQPGNTIYF,TGTGCCTGGAGCCTGTTGAAGGGGGCCAAATACCAACCTGGAAACACCATATATTTT,few,TRBD1,TRBJ1-3,19,TRBV30
CAQRGSSYEQYF,TGTGCCCAAAGGGGAAGCTCCTACGAGCAGTACTTC,NA,NA,TRBJ2-7,12,TRBV24-1
CASWGQGAGYEQYF,TGTGCCAGCTGGGGGCAGGGGGCAGGTTACGAGCAGTACTTC,many,TRBD1,TRBJ2-7,14,TRBV6-1
CAWRLAGIVDTQYF,TGTGCCTGGCGTCTAGCGGGAATAGTGGATACGCAGTATTTT,many,TRBD2,TRBJ2-3,14,TRBV30
CSAISLAGAREQFF,TGCAGTGCTATCTCTCTAGCGGGAGCTAGGGAGCAGTTCTTC,many,TRBD2,TRBJ2-1,14,TRBV20-1
CSARDTQEATGEQYF,TGCAGTGCTAGAGATACTCAGGAAGCTACGGGCGAGCAGTACTTC,NA,NA,TRBJ2-7,15,TRBV20-1
CSARPGTGSGYTF,TGCAGTGCTAGACCTGGGACAGGGTCTGGCTACACCTTC,NA,TRBD1,TRBJ1-2,13,TRBV20-1
CASKEDRGSSGANVLTF,TGCGCCAGCAAAGAGGACAGGGGGAGCTCTGGGGCCAACGTCCTGACTTTC,many,TRBD1,TRBJ2-6,17,TRBV5-1
CSAPRGGRADTQYF,TGCAGTGCCCCCAGGGGCGGGAGGGCGGATACGCAGTATTTT,NA,TRBD2,TRBJ2-3,14,TRBV20-1
CASSHLAGDHNEQFF,TGTGCCAGCAGCCACCTAGCGGGAGATCACAATGAGCAGTTCTTC,many,TRBD2,TRBJ2-1,15,TRBV7-3
CATSRNLAGGYEQYF,TGTGCCACCAGCAGAAATCTAGCGGGAGGCTACGAGCAGTACTTC,many,TRBD2,TRBJ2-7,15,TRBV15
CSARRSGSTDTQYF,TGCAGTGCTAGGAGGAGCGGGAGTACAGATACGCAGTATTTT,many,TRBD2,TRBJ2-3,14,TRBV20-1
CSVTRQGGGETQYF,TGCAGTGTGACTCGACAGGGCGGTGGAGAGACCCAGTACTTC,many,TRBD1,TRBJ2-5,14,TRBV20-1
CASSLSSGANVLTF,TGTGCCAGCAGCTTAAGCTCTGGGGCCAACGTCCTGACTTTC,many,NA,TRBJ2-6,14,TRBV7-9
CASSSLAGGPANEQYF,TGCGCCAGCAGCTCCTTAGCGGGAGGGCCAGCCAATGAGCAGTATTTT,NA,TRBD2,TRBJ2-3,16,TRBV5-1
CASSLALSTGELFF,TGCGCCAGCAGCTTGGCCTTATCCACCGGGGAGCTGTTTTTT,many,NA,TRBJ2-2,14,TRBV5-1
CSASPGAYGYTF,TGCAGTGCTAGTCCGGGAGCCTATGGCTACACCTTC,NA,NA,TRBJ1-2,12,TRBV20-1
CASSVGEINEDEQFF,TGTGCCAGCAGCGTAGGGGAGATCAACGAGGATGAGCAGTTCTTC,many,NA,TRBJ2-1,15,TRBV9
CASRMNQQPYEQYF,TGTGCCAGCAGGATGAACCAACAACCCTACGAGCAGTACTTC,many,NA,TRBJ2-7,14,TRBV2
CASSERSGSLTDTQYF,TGTGCCAGCAGTGAACGGAGCGGGAGTTTGACAGATACGCAGTATTTT,NA,TRBD2,TRBJ2-3,16,TRBV2
CASRRVSGGKNIQPQHF,TGTGCCAGCAGGCGTGTGTCGGGTGGCAAAAACATTCAGCCCCAGCATTTT,NA,NA,TRBJ1-5,17,TRBV2
CAWSPAGLAFNEQFF,TGTGCCTGGAGTCCGGCGGGACTAGCATTCAATGAGCAGTTCTTC,many,TRBD2,TRBJ2-1,15,TRBV30
CASSQRLAGGFKQYF,TGTGCCAGCAGTCAACGACTAGCGGGAGGTTTCAAGCAGTACTTC,many,TRBD2,TRBJ2-7,15,TRBV6-1
CASSQDYATSYNEQFF,TGCGCCAGCAGCCAAGATTATGCGACCTCCTACAATGAGCAGTTCTTC,many,NA,TRBJ2-1,16,TRBV4-3
CASRPAGTARGYTF,TGTGCCAGCAGACCAGCGGGGACAGCGCGTGGCTACACCTTC,NA,TRBD1,TRBJ1-2,14,TRBV6-5
CSALQVGYEQYF,TGCAGTGCTTTACAGGTCGGCTACGAGCAGTACTTC,many,NA,TRBJ2-7,12,TRBV20-1
CATSDPTSYEHF,TGTGCCACCAGTGACCCGACTTCCTACGAGCATTTT,NA,NA,TRBJ1-5,12,TRBV24-1
CASRPHLAGGPVNEQFF,TGTGCCAGCAGACCCCATCTAGCGGGAGGGCCAGTCAATGAGCAGTTCTTC,many,TRBD2,TRBJ2-1,17,TRBV6-5
CASSQGTGPDTQYF,TGTGCCAGCAGCCAGGGGACAGGTCCAGATACGCAGTATTTT,many,TRBD1,TRBJ2-3,14,TRBV3-1
CSANSLRYTSYNEQFF,TGCAGTGCTAACTCACTTCGCTACACGTCCTACAATGAGCAGTTCTTC,many,NA,TRBJ2-1,16,TRBV20-1
CASSPRDSSFNEQFF,TGCGCCAGCAGTCCTAGGGACAGCTCTTTCAATGAGCAGTTCTTC,NA,TRBD1,TRBJ2-1,15,TRBV10-1
CASSLSRPPREQYF,TGTGCCAGCAGTTTATCGCGCCCCCCACGAGAGCAGTACTTC,NA,NA,TRBJ2-7,14,TRBV28
CSLPGQGTDTQYF,TGCAGCCTACCGGGACAGGGGACAGATACGCAGTATTTT,many,TRBD1,TRBJ2-3,13,TRBV29-1
CAISESEASSYEQYF,TGTGCCATCAGTGAGTCCGAAGCGAGCTCCTACGAGCAGTACTTC,many,NA,TRBJ2-7,15,TRBV10-3
CASSLDLGQPQHF,TGTGCCAGCAGCTTAGATCTGGGTCAGCCCCAGCATTTT,many,NA,TRBJ1-5,13,TRBV11-2
CASSQDKGDMGTQYF,TGTGCCAGCAGCCAAGATAAAGGAGACATGGGGACCCAGTACTTC,many,NA,TRBJ2-5,15,TRBV4-2
CASSISGNKQFF,TGCGCCAGTAGTATATCCGGCAATAAGCAGTTCTTC,NA,NA,TRBJ2-1,12,TRBV19
CASSLARADNSPLHF,TGTGCCAGCAGCTTAGCGCGGGCAGATAATTCACCCCTCCACTTT,NA,NA,TRBJ1-6,15,TRBV7-9
CSPTQTYEQYF,TGCAGTCCCACGCAGACCTACGAGCAGTACTTC,many,NA,TRBJ2-7,11,TRBV20-1
CASSPGQVLSNEQFF,TGTGCCAGCAGTCCCGGACAGGTTTTGTCCAATGAGCAGTTCTTC,many,TRBD1,TRBJ2-1,15,TRBV6-2/TRBV6-3
CASRQSGPYTEAFF,TGCGCCAGCAGGCAAAGCGGGCCTTACACTGAAGCTTTCTTT,NA,NA,TRBJ1-1,14,TRBV4-3
CASSLASGNTIYF,TGTGCCAGCAGTTTGGCCTCTGGAAACACCATATATTTT,many,NA,TRBJ1-3,13,TRBV9
CASSLKWGAEKLFF,TGTGCCAGCAGCTTAAAGTGGGGAGCGGAAAAACTGTTTTTT,NA,NA,TRBJ1-4,14,TRBV11-3